Listed here are 3 T cell receptor beta chains from one sample, sequenced in a study of T-cell memory formation after mild COVID-19. From the 5' RACE reads, TCRdb called clonotypes with MiXCR, one entry per CDR3 protein. Here the sample spans roughly 620,000 distinct CDR3 sequences, under 20% being singletons. Sequencing was carried out using PBMCs or a T cell subset sorted from them (not recorded which). Source of these receptors: an adult woman who had mild COVID-19 (a few samples of this study predate the infection). Cell type and time point are not known.

This clonotype was seen a handful of times. This rearrangement joins TRBV12-3 or TRBV12-4 to TRBJ2-3; 7 bases are shared with TRBD1. V lost 6 bases and J lost 5; bases outside the gene matches: 14. CDR3 length equals 16 residues. The CDR3 loop reads CASSWGTVLRVDTQYF. The CDR3 nucleotides read TGTGCCAGCAGCTGGGGGACAGTCCTCAGGGTAGATACGCAGTATTTT.

The chain carries TRBV6-2 or TRBV6-3 and TRBJ1-2, with 8 bases matching TRBD1. Unmatched junction bases numbered 9, after V lost 2 bases and J lost 4 bases. The CDR3 has 16 amino acids. Germline CDR1 and CDR2: MNHEY and SVGEGT. The CDR3 spells CASSYKDRVKGYGYTF. CDR3 DNA: TGTGCCAGCAGTTACAAGGACAGGGTAAAGGGCTATGGCTACACCTTC.

There are a few counts of this clonotype. The chain links TRBV6-1 to TRBJ2-1, with 8 bases fitting TRBD1. CDR1 is MNHNS and CDR2 is SASEGT in the germline V gene. The CDR3 has 14 residues. With 5 bases clipped from V and 8 bases from J, the junction kept 8 bases outside the gene matches. The CDR3 DNA is TGTGCCAGCAGTAAACAGGACAGGGAGGATGAGCAGTTCTTC. Translated, it gives CASSKQDREDEQFF.